This T cell receptor beta chain was sequenced for a study of graft-versus-host responses after intestinal transplantation. Study overall: Following induction with anti-thymocyte globulin, all recipients were given tacrolimus and steroids for two to three years. Whole-study results and caveats: Individuals carrying graft-donor T cell macrochimerism showed high graft-versus-host to host-versus-graft clonal ratios in allografts. Circulating GvH clones peaking coincided with falling HvG clones soon after transplant.

Some clones are missing from TCRdb's copy, which holds only in-frame ones; the method was immunoSEQ multiplex PCR. The top ten hold about 0.44% of the sample, which has 65,000 to 100,000 clones, around 93% seen once. Comments on this clone: The target antigen is unknown.

The CDR3 is 16 residues long. CDR1 is LNHDA and CDR2 is SQIVND in the germline V gene (reference sequence). V was trimmed by 5 bases and J by 6 bases, leaving 19 bases between them. The sequences come from unstimulated CD8+ T cells sorted from spleen or lymph node cells, collected before transplant. The sequence was collected from a human donor who was the organ donor for an intestinal transplant. This chain uses TRBV19 with TRBJ1-4; tentative D call: TRBD1 (6 bases). The CDR3 nucleotides are TGTGCCAGTAGTTACAAGCCGGGACACACGGATGAAAAACTGTTTTTT. Amino acids: CASSYKPGHTDEKLFF.